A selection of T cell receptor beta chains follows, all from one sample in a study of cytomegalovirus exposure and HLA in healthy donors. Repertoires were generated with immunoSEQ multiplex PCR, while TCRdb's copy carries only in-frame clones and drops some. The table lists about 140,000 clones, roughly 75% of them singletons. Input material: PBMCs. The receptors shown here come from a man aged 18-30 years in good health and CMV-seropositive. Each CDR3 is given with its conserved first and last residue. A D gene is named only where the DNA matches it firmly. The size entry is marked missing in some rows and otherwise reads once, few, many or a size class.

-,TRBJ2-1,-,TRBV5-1,CASSSDGDSYNEQFF,TGCGCCAGCAGCTCGGACGGGGATTCCTACAATGAGCAGTTCTTC
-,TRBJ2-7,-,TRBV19,CASSINRDYEQYF,TGTGCCAGTAGTATAAACCGAGACTACGAGCAGTACTTC
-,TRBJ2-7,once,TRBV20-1,CSADWNEQYF,TGCAGTGCCGACTGGAACGAGCAGTACTTC
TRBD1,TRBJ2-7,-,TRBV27,CASSFDRDHEQYF,TGTGCCAGCAGTTTCGACAGGGACCACGAGCAGTACTTC
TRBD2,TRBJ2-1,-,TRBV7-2,CASSLLLAGDVEQFF,TGTGCCAGCAGCTTATTGTTAGCGGGAGACGTTGAGCAGTTCTTC
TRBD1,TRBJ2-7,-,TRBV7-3,CASSQGGASSEQYF,TGTGCCAGCAGCCAAGGGGGCGCGAGTTCCGAGCAGTACTTC
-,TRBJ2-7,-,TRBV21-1,CAKGPGTKGEQYF,TGTGCCAAGGGGCCAGGAACGAAAGGCGAGCAGTACTTC
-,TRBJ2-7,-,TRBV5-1,CASRWDSSYSYEQYF,TGCGCCAGCAGGTGGGACTCCTCCTACTCCTACGAGCAGTACTTC
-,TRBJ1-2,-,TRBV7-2,CASSRQSVGYTF,TGTGCCAGCAGCCGACAGTCAGTCGGCTACACCTTC
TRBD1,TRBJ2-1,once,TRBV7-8,CASSADRGPVNEQFF,TGTGCCAGCAGCGCCGACAGGGGGCCCGTAAATGAGCAGTTCTTC